The following is a T cell receptor beta chain sequence with its context. Stated treatment: about 20 received Ad26.COV2.S at low or high dose, single or two shots; about 5 received placebo; per-sample allocation not given. After the first vaccine or placebo injection, samples were drawn on day 63. This sample is drawn from a study of Ad26.COV2.S vaccination and SARS-CoV-2 variants. The germline V gene encodes CDR1 SQVTM and CDR2 ANQGSEA. V lost 6 bases and J lost 1; bases outside the gene matches: 11. The CDR3 runs 15 residues. Data came from immunoSEQ multiplex PCR; TCRdb stores just in-frame clones and leaves some out. The sample contains about 330,000 clones, roughly 90% of which appear only once.

The chain has TRBV29-1 and TRBJ1-1; 7 nucleotides align to TRBD1. The receptor was isolated from a person aged 18 to 65 who received the Ad26.COV2.S COVID-19 vaccine or a placebo. The sample was peripheral blood, taken in a trial of Ad26.COV2.S vaccine versus placebo. The CDR3 bases are TGCAGCGTAGCGGGACAGTTTGGGGCGAACACTGAAGCTTTCTTT. Amino acids: CSVAGQFGANTEAFF.